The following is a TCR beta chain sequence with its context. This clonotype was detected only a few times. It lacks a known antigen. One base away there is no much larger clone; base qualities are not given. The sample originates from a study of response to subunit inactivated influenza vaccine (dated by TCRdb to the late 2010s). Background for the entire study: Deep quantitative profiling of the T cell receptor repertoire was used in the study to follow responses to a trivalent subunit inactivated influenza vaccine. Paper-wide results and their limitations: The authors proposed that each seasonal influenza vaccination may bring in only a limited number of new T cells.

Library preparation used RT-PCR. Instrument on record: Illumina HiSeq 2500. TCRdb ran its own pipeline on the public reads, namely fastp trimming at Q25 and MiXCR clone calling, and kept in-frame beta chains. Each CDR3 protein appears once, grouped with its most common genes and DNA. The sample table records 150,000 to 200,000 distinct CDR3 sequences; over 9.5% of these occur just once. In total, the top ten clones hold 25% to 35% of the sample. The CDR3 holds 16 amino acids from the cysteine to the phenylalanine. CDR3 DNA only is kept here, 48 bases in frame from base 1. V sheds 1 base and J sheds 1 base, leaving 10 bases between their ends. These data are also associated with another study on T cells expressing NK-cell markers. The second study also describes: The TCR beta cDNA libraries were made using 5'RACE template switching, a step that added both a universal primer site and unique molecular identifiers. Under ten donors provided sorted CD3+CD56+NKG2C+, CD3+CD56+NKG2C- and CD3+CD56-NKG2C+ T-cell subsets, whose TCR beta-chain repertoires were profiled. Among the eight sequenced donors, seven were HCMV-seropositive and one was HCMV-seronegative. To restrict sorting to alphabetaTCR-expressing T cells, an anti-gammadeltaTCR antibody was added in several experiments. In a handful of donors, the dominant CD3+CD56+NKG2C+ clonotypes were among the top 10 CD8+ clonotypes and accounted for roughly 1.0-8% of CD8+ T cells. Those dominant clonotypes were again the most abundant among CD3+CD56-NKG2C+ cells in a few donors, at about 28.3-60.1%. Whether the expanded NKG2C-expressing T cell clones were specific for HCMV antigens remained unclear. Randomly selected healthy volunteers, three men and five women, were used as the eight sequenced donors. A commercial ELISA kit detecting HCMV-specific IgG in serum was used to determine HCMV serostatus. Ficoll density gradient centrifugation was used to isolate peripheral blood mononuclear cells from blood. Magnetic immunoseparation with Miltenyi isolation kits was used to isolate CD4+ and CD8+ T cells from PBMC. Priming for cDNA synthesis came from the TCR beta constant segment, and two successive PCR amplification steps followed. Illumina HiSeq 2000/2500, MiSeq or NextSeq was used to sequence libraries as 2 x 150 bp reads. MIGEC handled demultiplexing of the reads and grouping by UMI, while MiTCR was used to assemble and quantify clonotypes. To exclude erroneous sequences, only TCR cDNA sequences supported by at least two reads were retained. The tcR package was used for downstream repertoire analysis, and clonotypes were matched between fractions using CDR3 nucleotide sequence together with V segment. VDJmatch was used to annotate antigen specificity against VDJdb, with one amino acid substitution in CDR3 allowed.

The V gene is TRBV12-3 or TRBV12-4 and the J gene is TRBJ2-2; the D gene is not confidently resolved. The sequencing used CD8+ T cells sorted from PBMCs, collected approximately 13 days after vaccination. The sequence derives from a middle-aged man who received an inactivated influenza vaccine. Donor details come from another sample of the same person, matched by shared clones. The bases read TGTGCCAGCAGTTTAGGTCCAGGTTGGAACACCGGGGAGCTGTTTTTT. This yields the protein CASSLGPGWNTGELFF.